A selection of T cell receptor beta chains follows, all from one sample in a study of control samples from healthy donors and cancer patients. Data came from immunoSEQ multiplex PCR; TCRdb stores just in-frame clones and leaves some out. The table shows about 38,000 clones, with more than 70% occurring only once. The sequenced sample consisted of PBMCs. These receptors were taken from an older woman with lung cancer. Each CDR3 is given with its conserved first and last residue. The D gene is left open where the match is weak. Clone size is not always given. Where it is, it says once, few, many or a class for expanded clones.

v_gene,d_gene,j_gene,len,abundance,CDR3aa,CDR3nt
TRBV30,-,TRBJ1-6,15,-,CAWRGIGTLNSPLHF,TGTGCCTGGAGAGGGATCGGGACACTAAATTCACCCCTCCACTTT
TRBV27,-,TRBJ1-2,15,-,CASSFGHRTNYGYTF,TGTGCCAGCAGTTTTGGTCACAGAACTAACTATGGCTACACCTTC
TRBV6-5,-,TRBJ1-5,13,-,CASSPPGNQPQHF,TGTGCCAGCAGTCCCCCAGGAAATCAGCCCCAGCATTTT
TRBV6-2/TRBV6-3,-,TRBJ2-7,13,-,CASSYDPAYEQYF,TGTGCCAGCAGTTACGACCCCGCCTACGAGCAGTACTTC
TRBV5-1,TRBD1,TRBJ1-1,16,once,CASSPGQGFMNTEAFF,TGCGCCAGCAGCCCGGGACAGGGGTTTATGAACACTGAAGCTTTCTTT
TRBV7-9,-,TRBJ1-5,12,-,CASSSHGQPQHF,TGTGCCAGCAGCTCGCATGGTCAGCCCCAGCATTTT
TRBV6-2/TRBV6-3,-,TRBJ2-3,18,-,CASSTTFGFFKGTDTQYF,TGTGCCAGCAGTACTACTTTCGGATTCTTTAAAGGGACAGATACGCAGTATTTT
TRBV7-3,TRBD1,TRBJ2-7,15,once,CASSSHRGDGDEQYF,TGTGCCAGCAGCTCCCACAGGGGGGACGGAGACGAGCAGTACTTC
TRBV10-3,-,TRBJ2-2,13,few,CAIRMEHVGELFF,TGTGCCATCAGGATGGAGCATGTCGGGGAGCTGTTTTTT
TRBV7-9,TRBD2,TRBJ2-3,18,-,CASSLARTSGGYTDTQYF,TGTGCCAGCAGCTTAGCCCGGACTAGCGGGGGGTACACAGATACGCAGTATTTT
TRBV7-3,-,TRBJ1-1,13,-,CASSFGQGTEAFF,TGTGCCAGCAGCTTTGGGCAGGGCACTGAAGCTTTCTTT
TRBV5-6,-,TRBJ2-1,18,-,CASSLVKAVGLTHNEQFF,TGTGCCAGCAGCTTGGTAAAGGCGGTGGGACTCACTCACAATGAGCAGTTCTTC
TRBV12-3/TRBV12-4,-,TRBJ2-7,13,-,CASTPNGGYEQYF,TGTGCCAGCACCCCTAACGGGGGCTACGAGCAGTACTTC
TRBV20-1,TRBD2,TRBJ2-7,16,-,CSASYGSGSMLSEQYF,TGCAGTGCTAGTTATGGTAGCGGGAGTATGTTGAGCGAGCAGTACTTC
TRBV27,-,TRBJ2-3,13,-,CASSPSSTDTQYF,TGTGCCAGCAGCCCCTCAAGCACAGATACGCAGTATTTT
TRBV5-1,TRBD1,TRBJ2-5,15,-,CASSLGDRDRETQYF,TGCGCCAGCAGCTTGGGGGACAGGGATCGAGAGACCCAGTACTTC
TRBV4-3,-,TRBJ1-2,13,-,CASSQSETYGYTF,TGCGCCAGCAGTCAGAGCGAGACCTATGGCTACACCTTC
TRBV27,-,TRBJ2-7,12,-,CASLGLNYEQYF,TGTGCCAGCCTGGGACTGAACTACGAGCAGTACTTC
TRBV29-1,-,TRBJ1-1,12,-,CSQTGPRREAFF,TGCAGCCAAACAGGGCCCCGTCGTGAAGCTTTCTTT
TRBV6-5,-,TRBJ1-6,14,-,CASTVRTDNSPLHF,TGTGCCAGCACCGTGAGGACAGATAATTCACCCCTCCACTTT
TRBV12-3/TRBV12-4,-,TRBJ1-2,13,-,CASSSDRYGGYTF,TGTGCCAGCAGCTCGGATAGGTATGGAGGCTACACCTTC
TRBV6-2/TRBV6-3,TRBD2,TRBJ2-7,15,once,CASSIGTSGNNEQYF,TGTGCCAGCAGTATAGGGACTAGCGGGAACAACGAGCAGTACTTC
TRBV10-3,-,TRBJ2-5,14,-,CAISAVPRGETQYF,TGTGCCATCAGTGCCGTGCCTAGAGGGGAGACCCAGTACTTC
TRBV6-5,-,TRBJ2-2,15,-,CASSYGQRGGGELFF,TGTGCCAGCAGTTACGGACAGAGAGGGGGCGGGGAGCTGTTTTTT
TRBV18,TRBD1,TRBJ1-6,15,-,CASSVRDRDNSPLHF,TGTGCCAGCTCAGTCCGGGACAGGGATAATTCACCCCTCCACTTT
TRBV5-1,-,TRBJ1-2,13,medium-sized,CASSLGQEPGYTF,TGCGCCAGCAGCTTGGGACAGGAACCTGGCTACACCTTC
TRBV19,-,TRBJ1-1,13,-,CASSFSWGTEAFF,TGTGCCAGTAGTTTCTCCTGGGGCACTGAAGCTTTCTTT
TRBV5-6,-,TRBJ2-2,14,-,CASSLGQYTGELFF,TGTGCCAGCAGCCTTGGACAATACACCGGGGAGCTGTTTTTT
TRBV19,TRBD1,TRBJ1-1,16,-,CASRILGGNSNTEAFF,TGTGCCAGTCGGATTCTAGGGGGCAATTCGAACACTGAAGCTTTCTTT
TRBV29-1,-,TRBJ2-3,12,once,CSVVPFTDTQYF,TGCAGCGTTGTCCCCTTCACAGATACGCAGTATTTT
TRBV10-3,TRBD1,TRBJ1-1,13,-,CAAPEGANTEAFF,TGTGCCGCCCCGGAGGGGGCGAACACTGAAGCTTTCTTT
TRBV5-6,-,TRBJ1-2,14,-,CASSLQTGSYGYTF,TGTGCCAGCAGCTTACAAACCGGGTCCTATGGCTACACCTTC
TRBV2,-,TRBJ2-5,14,-,CASSADREGETQYF,TGTGCCAGCAGTGCGGACAGGGAGGGAGAGACCCAGTACTTC
TRBV14,-,TRBJ2-4,14,-,CASSQELGTPIQYF,TGTGCCAGCAGCCAAGAACTAGGGACACCCATTCAGTACTTC
TRBV27,-,TRBJ1-1,17,few,CASRSNTPREGNPEAFF,TGTGCCAGCAGGTCAAACACCCCCAGGGAGGGGAACCCTGAAGCTTTCTTT
TRBV7-2,-,TRBJ2-2,16,once,CASSSLDTMNTGELFF,TGTGCCAGCAGCTCCCTGGACACAATGAACACCGGGGAGCTGTTTTTT
TRBV7-6,-,TRBJ1-1,14,-,CASSYDTVRTEAFF,TGTGCCAGCAGCTATGATACCGTGAGGACTGAAGCTTTCTTT
TRBV5-4,-,TRBJ1-1,16,-,CASSLATGVVGPEAFF,TGTGCCAGCAGCTTGGCCACGGGGGTAGTAGGTCCTGAAGCTTTCTTT
TRBV23-1,-,TRBJ2-2,17,-,CASSQSTGTSNTGELFF,TGCGCCAGCAGTCAATCTACAGGGACCTCGAACACCGGGGAGCTGTTTTTT
TRBV9,-,TRBJ2-7,15,few,CASSVTPRGAYEQYF,TGTGCCAGCAGCGTTACCCCCAGGGGAGCCTACGAGCAGTACTTC
TRBV11-2,-,TRBJ1-4,15,-,CASASLGKAEEKLFF,TGTGCCAGCGCCAGCCTAGGGAAGGCAGAGGAAAAACTGTTTTTT
TRBV7-8,-,TRBJ2-1,13,-,CASSATNRGEQFF,TGTGCCAGCAGCGCCACGAATCGAGGTGAGCAGTTCTTC
TRBV2,-,TRBJ1-2,12,-,CASFGSSDGYTF,TGTGCCAGCTTCGGGAGCTCCGATGGCTACACCTTC
TRBV3-1/TRBV3-2,-,TRBJ2-7,14,-,CASSQVATTYEQYF,TGTGCCAGCAGCCAGGTCGCCACAACCTACGAGCAGTACTTC
TRBV5-1,-,TRBJ1-1,15,-,CASSLSGREGVEAFF,TGCGCCAGCAGCTTGAGCGGCAGGGAGGGGGTTGAAGCTTTCTTT
TRBV10-3,-,TRBJ2-2,14,-,CAISESLGSGELFF,TGTGCCATCAGTGAGTCCCTTGGCTCCGGGGAGCTGTTTTTT
TRBV2,TRBD1,TRBJ2-5,16,-,CASSEAYDRAQETQYF,TGTGCCAGCAGTGAAGCCTACGACAGGGCCCAAGAGACCCAGTACTTC
TRBV18,-,TRBJ2-7,14,-,CASSLVRQRDEQYF,TGTGCCAGCTCACTCGTTCGTCAGCGGGACGAGCAGTACTTC
TRBV18,-,TRBJ1-6,14,-,CASSPDRNNSPLHF,TGTGCCAGCTCACCTGACAGGAATAATTCACCCCTCCACTTT
TRBV4-1,TRBD2,TRBJ2-1,17,-,CASSQDEVGRGRNEQFF,TGCGCCAGCAGCCAAGACGAGGTGGGGAGGGGACGCAATGAGCAGTTCTTC
TRBV5-1,-,TRBJ2-5,12,once,CASSLGDETQYF,TGCGCCAGCAGTCTGGGGGACGAGACCCAGTACTTC
TRBV3-1/TRBV3-2,-,TRBJ2-7,20,-,CASSLYPSFATGTGTYEQYF,TGTGCCAGCAGCCTATATCCCTCGTTCGCAACCGGGACTGGGACCTACGAGCAGTACTTC
TRBV5-1,-,TRBJ1-5,14,-,CASSLMGGNQPQHF,TGCGCCAGCAGCCTCATGGGGGGCAATCAGCCCCAGCATTTT